Reported below is one T cell receptor beta chain. The antigen remains unidentified. V was trimmed by 3 bases and J by 6 bases, leaving 12 bases between them. This CDR3 contains 15 residues. This sample was taken from a study of post-analysis software for immune sequencing data. The overall study: Patients had relapsing-remitting, secondary progressive or progressive-relapsing multiple sclerosis; some lacked subtype. Findings and limits, study-wide: Roughly five TRBV segments were more frequent in patients than controls; TRBV5-6, TRBV5-1 and TRBV20-1 belonged to this group.

Unique molecular identifiers tagged the TCR beta cDNA libraries. TCRdb fed the PCR reads into MiXCR, producing one record per CDR3 protein. The data contain roughly 800,000 distinct CDR3 sequences, around 42% of them singletons. This receptor was taken from a girl aged 10 to 17 with multiple sclerosis. Source material: blood. J is TRBJ1-6 and V is TRBV12-3 or TRBV12-4; tentatively, D is TRBD1 (5 bases). CDR3 in amino acids: CASSLGPTPNSPLHF. The CDR3, as DNA: TGTGCCAGCAGTTTGGGGCCGACTCCTAATTCACCCCTCCACTTT.